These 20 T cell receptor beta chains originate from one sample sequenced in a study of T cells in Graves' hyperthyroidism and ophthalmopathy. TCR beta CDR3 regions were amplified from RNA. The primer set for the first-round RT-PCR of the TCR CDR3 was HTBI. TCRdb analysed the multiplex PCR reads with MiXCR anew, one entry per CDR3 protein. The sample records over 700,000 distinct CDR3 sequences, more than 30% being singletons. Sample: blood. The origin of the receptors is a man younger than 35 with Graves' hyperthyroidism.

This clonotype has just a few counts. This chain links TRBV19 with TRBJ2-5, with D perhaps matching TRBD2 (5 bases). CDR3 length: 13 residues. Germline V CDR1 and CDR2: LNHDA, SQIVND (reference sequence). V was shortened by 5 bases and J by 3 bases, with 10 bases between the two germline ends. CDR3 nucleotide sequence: TGTGCCAGTAGTCCCTACGGGAAAGAGACCCAGTACTTC. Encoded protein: CASSPYGKETQYF.

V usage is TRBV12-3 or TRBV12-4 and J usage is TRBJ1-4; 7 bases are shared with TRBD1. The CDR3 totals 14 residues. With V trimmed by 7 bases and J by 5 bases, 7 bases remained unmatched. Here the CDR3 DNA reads TGTGCCAGCACCCAGGACAGGTCCAATGAAAAACTGTTTTTT. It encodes CASTQDRSNEKLFF.

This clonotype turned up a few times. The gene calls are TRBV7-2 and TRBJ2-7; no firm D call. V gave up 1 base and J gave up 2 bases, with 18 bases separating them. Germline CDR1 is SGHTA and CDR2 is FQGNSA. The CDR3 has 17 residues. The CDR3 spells CASSLVMDRKFTYEQYF. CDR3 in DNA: TGTGCCAGCAGCTTAGTTATGGATCGGAAGTTTACCTACGAGCAGTACTTC. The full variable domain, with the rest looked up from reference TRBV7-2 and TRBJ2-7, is GAGVSQSPSNKVTEKGKDVELRCDPISGHTALYWYRQSLGQGLEFLIYFQGNSAPDKSGLPSDRFSAERTGGSVSTLTIQRTQQEDSAVYLCASSLVMDRKFTYEQYFGPGTRLTVT.

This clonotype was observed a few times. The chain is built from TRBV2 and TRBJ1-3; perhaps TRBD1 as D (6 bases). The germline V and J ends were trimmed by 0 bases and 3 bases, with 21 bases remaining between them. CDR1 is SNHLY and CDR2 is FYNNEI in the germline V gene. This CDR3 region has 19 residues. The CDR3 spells CASSEARWGPRRGGNTIYF. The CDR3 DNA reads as TGTGCCAGCAGTGAAGCGAGGTGGGGGCCCCGCCGAGGTGGAAACACCATATATTTT.

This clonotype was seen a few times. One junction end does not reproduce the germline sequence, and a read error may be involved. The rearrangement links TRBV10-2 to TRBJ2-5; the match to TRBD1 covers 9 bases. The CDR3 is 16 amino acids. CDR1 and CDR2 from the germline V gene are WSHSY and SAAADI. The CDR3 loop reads CASSYYGTGLGETQYF. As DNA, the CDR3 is TGTGCCAGCAGTTACTACGGGACAGGGCTAGGAGAGACCCAGTACTTC.

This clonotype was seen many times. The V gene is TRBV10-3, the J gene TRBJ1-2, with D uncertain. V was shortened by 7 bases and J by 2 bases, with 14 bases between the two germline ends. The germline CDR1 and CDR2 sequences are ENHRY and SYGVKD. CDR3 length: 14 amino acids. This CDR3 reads CAITNLTGNYGYTF. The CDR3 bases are TGTGCCATCACGAATTTGACGGGAAACTATGGCTACACCTTC.

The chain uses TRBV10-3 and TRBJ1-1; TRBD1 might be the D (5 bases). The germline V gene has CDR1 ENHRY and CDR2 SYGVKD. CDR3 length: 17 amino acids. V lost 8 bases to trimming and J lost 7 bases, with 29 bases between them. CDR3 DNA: TGTGCCATCCGAGCCGGATGGGACGAGACGAGTTTTAGTGAAGCTTTCTTT. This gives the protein CAIRAGWDETSFSEAFF.

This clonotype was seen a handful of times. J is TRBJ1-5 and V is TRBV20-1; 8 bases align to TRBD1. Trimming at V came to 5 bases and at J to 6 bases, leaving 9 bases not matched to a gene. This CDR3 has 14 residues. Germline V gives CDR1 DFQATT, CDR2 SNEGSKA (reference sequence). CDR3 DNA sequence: TGCAGTGCTTCACCAGACAGGGGAACTCAGCCCCAGCATTTT. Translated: CSASPDRGTQPQHF.

Here the CDR3 DNA reads TGTGCCATCAGCGGCCGTTTTTTT. Protein sequence: CAISGRFF. The V gene is TRBV10-3, the J gene TRBJ2-2; no firm D call. Germline assignment: CDR1 ENHRY and CDR2 SYGVKD. CDR3 length: 8 residues. Trimming took 6 bases from V and 17 from J, leaving 7 bases between them.

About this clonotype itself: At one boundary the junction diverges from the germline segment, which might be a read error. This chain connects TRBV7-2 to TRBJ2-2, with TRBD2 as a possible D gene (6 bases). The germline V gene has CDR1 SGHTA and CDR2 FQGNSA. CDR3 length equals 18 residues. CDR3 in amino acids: CASSQPSGQSSNTGELFF. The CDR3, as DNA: TGCGCCAGCAGCCAGCCCAGCGGGCAAAGCTCGAACACCGGGGAGCTGTTTTTT.

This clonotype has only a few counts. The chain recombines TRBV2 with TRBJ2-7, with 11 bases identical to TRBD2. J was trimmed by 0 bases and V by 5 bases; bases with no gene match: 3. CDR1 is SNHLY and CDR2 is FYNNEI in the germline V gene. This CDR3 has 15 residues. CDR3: CASSPLAGGSYEQYF. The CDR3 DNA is TGTGCCAGCAGTCCCCTAGCGGGGGGCTCCTACGAGCAGTACTTC.

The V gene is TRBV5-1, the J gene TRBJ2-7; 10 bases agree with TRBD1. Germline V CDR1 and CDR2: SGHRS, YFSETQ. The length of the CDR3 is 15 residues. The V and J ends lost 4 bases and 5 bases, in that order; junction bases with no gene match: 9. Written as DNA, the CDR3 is TGCGCCAGCAGCAACCGGGACAGGGGAACGGACGAGCAGTACTTC. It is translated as CASSNRDRGTDEQYF. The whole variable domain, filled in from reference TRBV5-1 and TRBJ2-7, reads KAGVTQTPRYLIKTRGQQVTLSCSPISGHRSVSWYQQTPGQGLQFLFEYFSETQRNKGNFPGRFSGRQFSNSRSEMNVSTLELGDSALYLCASSNRDRGTDEQYFGPGTRLTVT.

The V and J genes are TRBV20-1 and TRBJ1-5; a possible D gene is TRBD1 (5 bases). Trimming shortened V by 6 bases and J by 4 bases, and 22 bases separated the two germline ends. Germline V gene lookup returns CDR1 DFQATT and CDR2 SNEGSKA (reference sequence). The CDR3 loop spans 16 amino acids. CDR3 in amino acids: CSASSHTGEGNQPQHF. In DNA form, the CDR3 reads TGCAGTGCCAGCAGCCATACCGGGGAGGGGAATCAGCCCCAGCATTTT.

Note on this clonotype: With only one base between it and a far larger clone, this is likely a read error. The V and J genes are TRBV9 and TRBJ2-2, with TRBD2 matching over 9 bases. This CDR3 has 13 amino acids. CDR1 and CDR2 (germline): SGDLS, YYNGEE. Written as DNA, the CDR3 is TGTGCCAGCAACGTAGCGGGGGCCGGGGAGCTGTTTTTT. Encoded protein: CASNVAGAGELFF.

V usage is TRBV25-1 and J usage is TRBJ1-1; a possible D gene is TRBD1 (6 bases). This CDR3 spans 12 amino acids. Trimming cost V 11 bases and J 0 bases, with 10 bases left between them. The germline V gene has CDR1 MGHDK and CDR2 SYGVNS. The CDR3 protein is CAQYRVNTEAFF. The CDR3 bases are TGTGCCCAGTACAGGGTGAACACTGAAGCTTTCTTT.

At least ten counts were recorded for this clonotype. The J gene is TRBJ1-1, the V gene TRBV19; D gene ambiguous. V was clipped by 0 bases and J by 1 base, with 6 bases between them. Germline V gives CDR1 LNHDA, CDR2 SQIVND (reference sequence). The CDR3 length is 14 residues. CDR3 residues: CASSIDGRNTEAFF. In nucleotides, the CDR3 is TGTGCCAGTAGTATAGACGGAAGGAACACTGAAGCTTTCTTT.

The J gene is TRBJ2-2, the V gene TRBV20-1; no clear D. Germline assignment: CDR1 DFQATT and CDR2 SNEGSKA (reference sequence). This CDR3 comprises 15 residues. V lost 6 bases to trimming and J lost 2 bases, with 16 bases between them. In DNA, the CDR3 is TGCAGTGCCCCCCGCCTCGGGCCCAACACCGGGGAGCTGTTTTTT. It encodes CSAPRLGPNTGELFF.

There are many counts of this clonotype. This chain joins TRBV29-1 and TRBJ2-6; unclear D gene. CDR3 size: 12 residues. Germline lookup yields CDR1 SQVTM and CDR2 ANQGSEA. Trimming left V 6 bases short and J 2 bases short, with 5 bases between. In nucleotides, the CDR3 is TGCAGCGTCGGAGCTGGGGCCAACGTCCTGACTTTC. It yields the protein CSVGAGANVLTF.

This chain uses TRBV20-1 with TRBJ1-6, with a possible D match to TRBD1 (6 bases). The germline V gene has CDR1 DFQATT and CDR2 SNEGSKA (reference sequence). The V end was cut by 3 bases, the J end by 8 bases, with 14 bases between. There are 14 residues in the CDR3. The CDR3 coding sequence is TGCAGTGCTAGTAAGGGGGATCCCTATTCACCCCTCCACTTT. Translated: CSASKGDPYSPLHF.

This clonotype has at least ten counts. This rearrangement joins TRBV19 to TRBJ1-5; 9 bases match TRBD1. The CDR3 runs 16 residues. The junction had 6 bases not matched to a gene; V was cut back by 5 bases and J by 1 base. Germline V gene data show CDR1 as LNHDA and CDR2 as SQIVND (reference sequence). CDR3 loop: CASSPGTGPSNQPQHF. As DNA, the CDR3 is TGTGCCAGTAGTCCGGGGACAGGGCCGAGCAATCAGCCCCAGCATTTT. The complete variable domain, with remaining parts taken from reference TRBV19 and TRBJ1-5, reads DGGITQSPKYLFRKEGQNVTLSCEQNLNHDAMYWYRQDPGQGLRLIYYSQIVNDFQKGDIAEGYSVSREKKESFPLTVTSAQKNPTAFYLCASSPGTGPSNQPQHFGDGTRLSIL.